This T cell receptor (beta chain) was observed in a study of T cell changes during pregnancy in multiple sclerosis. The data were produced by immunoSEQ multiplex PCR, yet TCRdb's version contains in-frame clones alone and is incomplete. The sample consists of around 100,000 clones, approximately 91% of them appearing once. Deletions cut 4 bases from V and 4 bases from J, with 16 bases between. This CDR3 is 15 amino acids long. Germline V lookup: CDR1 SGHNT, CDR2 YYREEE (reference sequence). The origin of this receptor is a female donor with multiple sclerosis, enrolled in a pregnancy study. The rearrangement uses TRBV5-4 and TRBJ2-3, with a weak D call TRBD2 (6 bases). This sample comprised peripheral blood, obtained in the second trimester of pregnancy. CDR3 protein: CASSRRDLASDTQYF. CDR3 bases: TGTGCCAGCAGCCGGAGGGACTTAGCTTCAGATACGCAGTATTTT.